The entry below gives a single T cell receptor (beta chain) sequence along with its context. Its antigen is as yet unknown. Measured with immunoSEQ multiplex PCR; TCRdb has only the in-frame clones, and not every one. Among 100,000 to 130,000 clones listed, around 87% were seen once. This specimen comes from a study of T cell responses to AZD1222 COVID-19 vaccine. Study results and limitations: The peak T cell response came first, and repertoires were sampled only after it. Females made up more of the donors, who were largely white British, and clonal diversity may have come out too low. Unmutated regions of variants are reportedly targeted by nearly half of spike-specific TCRs.

The specimen comprised peripheral blood, sampled on day 0 of AZD1222 vaccination. The TCR sequence derives from an adult in good health.

The CDR3 nucleotides read TGTGCCAGCAGCTCGTTAGCGGATACGCAGTATTTT. Encoded protein: CASSSLADTQYF. The chain employs TRBV5-8 and TRBJ2-3; perhaps TRBD2 as D (5 bases). The V and J ends lost 3 bases and 6 bases respectively, with 8 bases between them. CDR1 and CDR2 from the germline V gene are SGHTS and YDEGEE. The CDR3 has 12 amino acids.